The subject of this entry is one T cell receptor (beta chain). Its antigen remains unknown. The sample belongs to a study of T cell responses to AZD1222 COVID-19 vaccine. Findings of the study overall: Only 6 or 7 people who got AZD1222 tested seropositive at baseline. White British ancestry dominated among donors, who included more females, and clonal diversity was possibly underestimated. Vaccine-associated CD4 TCRs spanned spike, dominant at 160-218 and 743-854.

V lost 11 bases and J lost 4, with 15 bases in between. In germline, CDR1 is SGHTA, CDR2 FQGTGA. This CDR3 has 13 residues. Some clones are missing from TCRdb's copy, which holds only in-frame ones; the method was immunoSEQ multiplex PCR. The sample shows 90,000 to 120,000 clones, about 90% of them seen only once. Second-dose recipients at about 4 or about 12 weeks were treated as one pooled group. The V call is TRBV7-3, the J call TRBJ1-5; D remains ambiguous. This sequence was found in an adult who received the AZD1222 COVID-19 vaccine. The specimen comprised peripheral blood, sampled 28 days after the second AZD1222 dose. Written as DNA, the CDR3 is TGTGCCCTCCGCGGGCAGACAAATCAGCCCCAGCATTTT. Its translation is CALRGQTNQPQHF.